One and the same sample provided the 10 T cell receptor beta chains below, sequenced in a study of T-cell reconstitution after alpha-beta-depleted transplantation in children (dated by TCRdb to about 2016). Library preparation was by PCR. The sequencer listed for this sample is Illumina HiSeq 2500. TCR library preparation used molecular barcoding, with unique molecular identifiers applied to normalize quantification of the TCRbeta repertoire. Using fastp at Q25 and MiXCR, TCRdb reprocessed the public reads and kept productive beta chains. Entries that share a CDR3 protein sequence are merged under the most common genes and DNA. Here the sample has 250,000 to 300,000 distinct CDR3 sequences; more than 8% occur a single time. The ten largest clonotypes hold around 10% of the sample. The sample consisted of PBMCs from the stem cell graft donor, taken from the stem cell graft. The origin of the receptors is a human donor who donated a stem cell graft to a child with SCID.

This clonotype was observed a few times. This chain joins TRBV5-1 and TRBJ2-1; D possibly corresponds to TRBD2 (6 bases). Germline loops: CDR1 SGHRS, CDR2 YFSETQ. V was trimmed by 0 bases and J by 3 bases, leaving 13 bases between them. The CDR3 has 16 amino acids. CDR3 nucleotides: TGCGCCAGCAGCTTGGCTGTCGGGGGAGGCTACAATGAGCAGTTCTTC. Protein sequence: CASSLAVGGGYNEQFF.

This clonotype was detected a few times. The CDR3 sequence: CASSVQGANYGYTF. The CDR3 DNA reads as TGTGCCAGCAGCGTCCAGGGAGCCAACTATGGCTACACCTTC. J is TRBJ1-2 and V is TRBV9, with a possible D match to TRBD1 (5 bases). This CDR3 is built from 14 residues. With 2 bases removed from V and 2 bases from J, the gap between germline ends came to 10 bases. Germline assignment: CDR1 SGDLS and CDR2 YYNGEE.

The CDR3 DNA sequence: TGTGCCAGCAGTGAGAACGTAGATACGCAGTATTTT. This codes for CASSENVDTQYF. The chain links TRBV6-1 to TRBJ2-3; D unresolved. Trimming stripped 3 bases from V and 5 bases from J, with 6 bases between. CDR3 length: 12 amino acids. Germline V lookup: CDR1 MNHNS, CDR2 SASEGT.

This sequence joins TRBV7-8 and TRBJ2-2; TRBD2 agrees at 8 bases. The CDR3 is made up of 16 amino acids. Losses at the gene ends were 4 bases for V and 1 base for J; bases not matched to a gene: 5. The germline CDR1 and CDR2 sequences are SGHVS and FQNEAQ. Written as DNA, the CDR3 is TGTGCCAGCAGCTATCCGGGGGGGAAGAACACCGGGGAGCTGTTTTTT. This gives the protein CASSYPGGKNTGELFF.

This clonotype was seen only a few times. The genes are TRBV10-2 and TRBJ2-2; 8 bases are shared with TRBD1. The V gene end was trimmed by 6 bases and the J gene end by 8 bases; junction bases not matched to a gene: 8. CDR1 and CDR2 from the germline V gene are WSHSY and SAAADI. The CDR3 covers 14 residues. CDR3 region: CASRGQVHSGELFF. CDR3 DNA sequence: TGCGCCAGCAGGGGACAGGTACACTCAGGGGAGCTGTTTTTT.

This clonotype showed up just a few times. V and J are TRBV20-1 and TRBJ2-7; a weak D match, TRBD2 (6 bases). CDR3 length equals 15 residues. Trimming removed 0 bases at V and 7 bases at J, with 19 bases between. Germline-derived CDR1 and CDR2 are DFQATT and SNEGSKA (reference sequence). CDR3 sequence reads: CSARERRAFLAEQYF. The DNA of the CDR3 is TGCAGTGCTAGAGAACGACGCGCTTTTCTAGCGGAGCAGTACTTC.

The chain has TRBV11-2 and TRBJ2-7, with D maybe TRBD1 (6 bases). CDR3 length: 16 residues. V dropped 2 bases and J dropped 2 bases, with 16 bases sitting between them. CDR1 and CDR2 (germline): SGHAT, FQNNGV. CDR3 loop: CASSLSAGASPYEQYF. In nucleotides, the CDR3 is TGTGCCAGCAGCTTATCCGCAGGGGCCAGCCCCTACGAGCAGTACTTC.

The chain employs TRBV12-3 or TRBV12-4 and TRBJ2-7; unclear D gene. V was pared by 5 bases and J by 0 bases, with 8 bases between. There are 13 residues in the CDR3. The CDR3 protein is CASSTLLSYEQYF. The CDR3 region has the DNA TGTGCCAGCAGTACACTCCTCTCCTACGAGCAGTACTTC.

The J gene is TRBJ1-1, the V gene TRBV10-3; the D is unclear. Germline CDR1 and CDR2: ENHRY and SYGVKD. V gave up 2 bases and J gave up 8 bases, with 6 bases separating them. The CDR3 consists of 11 residues. This CDR3 reads CAISEGSEAFF. The CDR3 coding sequence is TGTGCCATCAGTGAGGGCAGCGAAGCTTTCTTT.

This clonotype was found a few times. CDR3 coding DNA: TGTGCCACCAGCATAGACATAACAGCAAATCAGCCCCAGCATTTT. Translated, it gives CATSIDITANQPQHF. The V call is TRBV15, the J call TRBJ1-5; D ambiguous. V shed 4 bases and J shed 4 bases, with 14 bases lying between them. This CDR3 spans 15 amino acids. CDR1 is LNHNV, CDR2 YYDKDF, per germline (reference sequence).